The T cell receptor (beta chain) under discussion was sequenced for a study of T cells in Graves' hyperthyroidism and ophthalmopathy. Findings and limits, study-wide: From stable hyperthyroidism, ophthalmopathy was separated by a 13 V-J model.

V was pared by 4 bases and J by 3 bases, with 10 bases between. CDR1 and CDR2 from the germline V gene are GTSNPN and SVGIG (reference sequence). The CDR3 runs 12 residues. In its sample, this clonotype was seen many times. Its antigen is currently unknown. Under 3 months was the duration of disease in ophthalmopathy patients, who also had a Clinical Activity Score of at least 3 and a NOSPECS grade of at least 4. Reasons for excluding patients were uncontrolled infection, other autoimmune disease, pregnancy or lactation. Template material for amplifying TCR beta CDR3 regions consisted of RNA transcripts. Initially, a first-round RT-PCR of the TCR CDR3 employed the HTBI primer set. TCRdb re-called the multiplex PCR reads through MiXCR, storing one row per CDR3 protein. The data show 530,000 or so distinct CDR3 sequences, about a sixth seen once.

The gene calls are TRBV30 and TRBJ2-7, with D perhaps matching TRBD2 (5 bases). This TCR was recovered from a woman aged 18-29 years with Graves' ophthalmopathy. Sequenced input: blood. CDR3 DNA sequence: TGTGCCTGGATGGGAGACAACTACGAGCAGTACTTC. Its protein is CAWMGDNYEQYF.